This T cell receptor (beta chain) was sequenced in a study of blood T cells in healthy people across ages. There are 13 residues in the CDR3. Germline V lookup: CDR1 SGHRS, CDR2 YFSETQ. V lost 3 bases to trimming and J lost 5 bases, with 11 bases between them. The second PCR ran roughly 6 to 12 cycles with a sample-barcoded 5' primer and J-beta primers. Via MiXCR, TCRdb re-called the 5' RACE reads, giving one row per CDR3 protein. The sample comprises more than 750,000 distinct CDR3 sequences, almost 30% of which are singletons, and more than 8.5% rests with the top ten. This sample was shared with a second study, whose subject was T cells of mothers and their children.

The receptor was isolated from a woman in her thirties or forties in good health. This chain joins TRBV5-1 and TRBJ2-5; perhaps D is TRBD1 or TRBD2 (5 bases each). Material: blood. Written as DNA, the CDR3 is TGCGCCAGCAGCTGGGACCGGTTCGAGACCCAGTACTTC. Its protein product is CASSWDRFETQYF.